This section outlines one T cell receptor (beta chain) sequence together with its context. Here immunoSEQ multiplex PCR was the method, and the copy in TCRdb shows in-frame clones only, minus some. The sample contains approximately 1,000,000 clones, around three quarters of which appear only once. The sample originates from a study of shared clonotypes between healthy human individuals. Donors included only healthy HIV-negative adults lacking recent acute infections or vaccinations. The germline V gene has CDR1 LNHDA and CDR2 SQIVND (reference sequence). The CDR3 covers 15 residues. V lost 7 bases and J 4 bases, leaving 16 bases between the germline ends.

V and J are TRBV19 and TRBJ2-2; D may be TRBD1 (5 bases). The sample comprised memory CD4+ T cells from PBMCs. As to subset: CD45RA-negative fraction. The source of this sequence is a young man in good health. Some clones in this sample may be carry-over from other donors' samples. Here the CDR3 DNA reads TGTGCCAGTAAGACGACGACAGCCGGCACCGGGGAGCTGTTTTTT. It codes for CASKTTTAGTGELFF.